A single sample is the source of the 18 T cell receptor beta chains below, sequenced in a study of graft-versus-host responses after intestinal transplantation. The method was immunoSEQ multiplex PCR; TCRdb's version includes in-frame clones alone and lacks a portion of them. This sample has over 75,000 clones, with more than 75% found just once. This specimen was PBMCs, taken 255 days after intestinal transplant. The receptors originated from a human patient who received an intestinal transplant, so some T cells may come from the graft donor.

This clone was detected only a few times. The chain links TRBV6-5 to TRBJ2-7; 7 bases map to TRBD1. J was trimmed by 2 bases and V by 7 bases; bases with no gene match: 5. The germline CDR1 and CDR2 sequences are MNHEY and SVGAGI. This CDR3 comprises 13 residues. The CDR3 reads CASTLQGAYEQYF. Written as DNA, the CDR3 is TGTGCCAGCACCCTCCAGGGGGCCTACGAGCAGTACTTC.

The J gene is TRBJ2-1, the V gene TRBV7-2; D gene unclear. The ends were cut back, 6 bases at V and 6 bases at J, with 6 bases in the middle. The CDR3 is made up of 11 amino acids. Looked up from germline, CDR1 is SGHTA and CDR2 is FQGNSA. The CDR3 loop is CASSFVNEQFF. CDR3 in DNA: TGTGCCAGCAGTTTCGTCAATGAGCAGTTCTTC.

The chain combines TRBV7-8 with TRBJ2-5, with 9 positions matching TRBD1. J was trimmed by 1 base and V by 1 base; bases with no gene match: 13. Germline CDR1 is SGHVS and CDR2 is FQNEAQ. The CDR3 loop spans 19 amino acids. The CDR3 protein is CASSLGDRVHPDPQETQYF. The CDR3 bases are TGTGCCAGCAGCTTAGGGGACAGGGTCCACCCAGACCCCCAAGAGACCCAGTACTTC. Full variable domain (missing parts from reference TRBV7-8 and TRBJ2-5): GAGVSQSPRYKVAKRGQDVALRCDPISGHVSLFWYQQALGQGPEFLTYFQNEAQLDKSGLPSDRFFAERPEGSVSTLKIQRTQQEDSAVYLCASSLGDRVHPDPQETQYFGPGTRLLVL.

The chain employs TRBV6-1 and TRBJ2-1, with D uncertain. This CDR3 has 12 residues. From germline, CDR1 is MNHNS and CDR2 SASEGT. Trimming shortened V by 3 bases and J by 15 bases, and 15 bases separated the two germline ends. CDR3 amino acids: CASSDTKWSRFF. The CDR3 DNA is TGTGCCAGCAGTGACACGAAATGGTCACGGTTCTTC.

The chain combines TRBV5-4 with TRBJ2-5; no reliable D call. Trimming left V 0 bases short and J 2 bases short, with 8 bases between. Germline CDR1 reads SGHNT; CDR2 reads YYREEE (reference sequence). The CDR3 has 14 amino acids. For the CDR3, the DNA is TGTGCCAGCAGCTTGGAGCAGGATCAAGAGACCCAGTACTTC. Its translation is CASSLEQDQETQYF.

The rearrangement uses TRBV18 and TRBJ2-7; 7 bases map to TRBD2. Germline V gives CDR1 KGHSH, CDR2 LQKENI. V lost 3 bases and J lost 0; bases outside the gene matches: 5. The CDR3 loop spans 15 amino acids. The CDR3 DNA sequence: TGTGCCAGCTCACCCTCGGGGGGAACCTCCTACGAGCAGTACTTC. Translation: CASSPSGGTSYEQYF.

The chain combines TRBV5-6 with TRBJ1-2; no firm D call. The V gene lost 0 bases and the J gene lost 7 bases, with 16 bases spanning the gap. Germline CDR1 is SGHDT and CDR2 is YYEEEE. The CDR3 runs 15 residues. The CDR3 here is CASSLVGVSTPGYTF. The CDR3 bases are TGTGCCAGCAGCTTGGTGGGCGTTTCTACCCCTGGCTACACCTTC.

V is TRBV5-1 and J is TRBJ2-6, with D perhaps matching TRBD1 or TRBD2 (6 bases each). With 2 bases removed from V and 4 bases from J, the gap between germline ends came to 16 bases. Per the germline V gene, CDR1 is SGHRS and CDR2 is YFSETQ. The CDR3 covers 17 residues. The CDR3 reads CASSFGGVTTGANVLTF. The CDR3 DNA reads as TGCGCCAGCAGCTTCGGGGGCGTCACCACAGGGGCCAACGTCCTGACTTTC.

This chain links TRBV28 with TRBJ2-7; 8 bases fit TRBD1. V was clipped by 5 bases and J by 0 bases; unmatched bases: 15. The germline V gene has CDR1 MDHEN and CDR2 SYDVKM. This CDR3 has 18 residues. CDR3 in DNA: TGTGCCAGCAGTCGGACAGGGACCTCGAAATGGGGCTCCTACGAGCAGTACGTC. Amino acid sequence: CASSRTGTSKWGSYEQYV.

This CDR3 is CASSPGQGITDTQYF. Written as DNA, the CDR3 is TGCGCCAGCAGCCCGGGACAGGGAATCACAGATACGCAGTATTTT. The chain employs TRBV5-1 and TRBJ2-3, with 9 bases that match TRBD1. CDR3 size: 15 residues. Germline V lookup: CDR1 SGHRS, CDR2 YFSETQ. Trimming at V came to 4 bases and at J to 2 bases, leaving 5 bases not matched to a gene.

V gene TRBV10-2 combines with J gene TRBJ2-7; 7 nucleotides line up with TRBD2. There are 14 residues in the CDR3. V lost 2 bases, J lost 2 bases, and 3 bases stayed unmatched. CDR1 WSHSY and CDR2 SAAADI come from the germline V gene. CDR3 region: CASSEAGRAYEQYV. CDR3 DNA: TGCGCCAGCAGTGAGGCAGGGAGGGCCTACGAGCAGTACGTC.

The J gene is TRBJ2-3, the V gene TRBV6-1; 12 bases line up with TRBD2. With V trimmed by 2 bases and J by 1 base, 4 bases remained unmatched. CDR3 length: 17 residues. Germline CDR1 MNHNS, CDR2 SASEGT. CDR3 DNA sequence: TGTGCCAGCAGTGAACTAGCGGGGGGGCCGGGCACAGATACGCAGTATTTT. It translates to CASSELAGGPGTDTQYF.

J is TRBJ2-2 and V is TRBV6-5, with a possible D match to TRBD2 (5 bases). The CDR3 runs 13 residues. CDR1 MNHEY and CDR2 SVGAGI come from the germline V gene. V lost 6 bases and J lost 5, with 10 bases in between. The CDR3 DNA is TGTGCCAGCAGAACCGGGGAGACCGGGGAGCTGTTTTTT. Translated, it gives CASRTGETGELFF.

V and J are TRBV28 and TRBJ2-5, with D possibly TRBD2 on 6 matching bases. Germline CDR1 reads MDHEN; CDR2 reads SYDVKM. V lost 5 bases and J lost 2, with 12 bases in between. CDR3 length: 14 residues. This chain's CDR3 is CASSPRAGQETQYF. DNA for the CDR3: TGTGCCAGCAGTCCCCGGGCGGGACAAGAGACCCAGTACTTC.

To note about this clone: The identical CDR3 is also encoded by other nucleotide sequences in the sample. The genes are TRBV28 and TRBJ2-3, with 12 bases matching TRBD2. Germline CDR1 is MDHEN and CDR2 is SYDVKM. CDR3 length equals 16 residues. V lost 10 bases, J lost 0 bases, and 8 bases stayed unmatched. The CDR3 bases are TGTGCCATCCTAGCGGGGGGGCGGACTAGCACAGATACGCAGTATTTT. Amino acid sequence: CAILAGGRTSTDTQYF.

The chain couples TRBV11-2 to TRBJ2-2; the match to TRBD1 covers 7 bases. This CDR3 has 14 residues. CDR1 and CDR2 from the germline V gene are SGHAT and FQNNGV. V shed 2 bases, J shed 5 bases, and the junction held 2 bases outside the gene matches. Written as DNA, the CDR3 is TGTGCCAGCAGCTTACAACAGGGGACCGGGGAGCTGTTTTTT. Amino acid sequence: CASSLQQGTGELFF.

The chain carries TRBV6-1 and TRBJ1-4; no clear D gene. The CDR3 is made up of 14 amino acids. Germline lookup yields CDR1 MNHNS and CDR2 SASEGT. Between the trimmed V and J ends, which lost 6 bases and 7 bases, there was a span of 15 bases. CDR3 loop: CASSTPAEGEKLFF. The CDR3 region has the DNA TGTGCCAGCAGCACGCCTGCGGAGGGTGAAAAACTGTTTTTT.

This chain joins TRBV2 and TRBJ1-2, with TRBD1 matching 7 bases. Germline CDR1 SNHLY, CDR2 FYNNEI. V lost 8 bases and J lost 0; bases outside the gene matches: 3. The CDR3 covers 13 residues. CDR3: CASCRGSNYGYTF. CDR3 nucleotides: TGTGCCAGCTGCAGGGGGTCTAACTATGGCTACACCTTC.